The clone carrying this T cell receptor beta chain has just one count. Germline lookup yields CDR1 SGHAT and CDR2 FQNNGV. This CDR3 is 14 amino acids long. V lost 3 bases to trimming and J lost 4 bases; unmatched junction nucleotides: 2. Original methodology: Amplification with reference gene primers provided the estimates of nucleated cell counts. Produced via immunoSEQ multiplex PCR; TCRdb's table is partial and in-frame only. That table is the source of V, J and clone size, and D and trimming were worked out from the DNA. The sample holds 120,000 to 150,000 clones, roughly 77% seen once. The sample originates from a study of blood T cell repertoires in COVID-19. Study summary: Material from acute and convalescent COVID-19 was sourced from the United States, Italy and Spain. Sample material is recorded as cDNA or gDNA derived from T cells, B-cell-depleted T cells, or PBMCs.

The V gene is TRBV11-2, the J gene TRBJ2-3; TRBD2 matches 9 bases. The origin of this receptor is a man aged 60 to 75 with acute or convalescent COVID-19. Sequences were obtained from peripheral blood. CDR3 amino acids: CASSFSGSPDTQYF. CDR3 coding DNA: TGTGCCAGCAGCTTTAGCGGGAGCCCAGATACGCAGTATTTT.